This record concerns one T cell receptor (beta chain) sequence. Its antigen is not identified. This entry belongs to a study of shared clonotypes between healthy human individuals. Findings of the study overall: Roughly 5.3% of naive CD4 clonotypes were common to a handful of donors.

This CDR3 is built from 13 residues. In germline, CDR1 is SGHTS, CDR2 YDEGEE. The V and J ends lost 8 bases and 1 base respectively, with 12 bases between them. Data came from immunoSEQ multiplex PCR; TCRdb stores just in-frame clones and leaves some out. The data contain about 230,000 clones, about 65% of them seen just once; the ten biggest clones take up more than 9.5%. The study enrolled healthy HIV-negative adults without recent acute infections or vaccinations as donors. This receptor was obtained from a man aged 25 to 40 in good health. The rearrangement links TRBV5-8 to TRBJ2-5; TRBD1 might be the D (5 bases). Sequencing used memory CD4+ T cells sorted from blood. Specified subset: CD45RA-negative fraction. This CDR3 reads CARTKGSQETQYF. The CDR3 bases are TGTGCCAGAACCAAGGGGTCCCAAGAGACCCAGTACTTC.